This T cell receptor (beta chain) was obtained from a study of TIL therapy for anti-PD-1-resistant metastatic lung cancer (dated by TCRdb to 2020 to 2023). Broadly, across the study: Tumors were harvested prior to any PD-1/PD-L1 blockade, after which nivolumab was administered to patients, and lymphodepletion, expanded TIL infusion and IL-2 were given to patients who progressed. Enrolled patients had a median age of approximately 49 years (range about 35-80) and a median tumor PD-L1 proportion score of around 6%. The cohort was composed predominantly of lung adenocarcinoma, with four EGFR-mutant and two ALK-rearranged tumors included, and half of patients were identified as current or former smokers. A median non-synonymous tumor mutation burden of approximately 1.4 mutations per megabase was determined across the cohort by whole-exome sequencing. Tumor and peripheral blood T cell receptor beta sequencing was used to track clonotypes across tumor, expanded TIL product and serial blood samples.

Relative to germline, V is 10 bases shorter and J is 3 bases shorter, with 10 bases between their ends. The CDR3 measures 13 amino acids from cysteine to phenylalanine. The entry retains the CDR3 DNA only, 39 bases that are in frame from base 1. CDR1 and CDR2 were assigned from the germline V gene as MNHEY and SVGAGI. TCR beta CDR3 regions were amplified from genomic DNA with the immunoSEQ v3 hsTCRB kit using bias-controlled multiplex PCR. An Illumina NextSeq 500 was used to sequence the TCR libraries, reaching around 1.8 million read pairs at survey level or 5-6 million at deep level. On the authors' methods: V, D and J genes were assigned, non-productive sequences were removed, and clonality was reported by immunoSEQ Analyzer software. To compare repertoires between infused TIL and blood, productive Simpson clonality was used along with the Morisita overlap index of productive TRB rearrangements. The absolute count of a clonotype in blood was estimated by multiplying the lymphocyte count by the CD3+ fraction and by the productive frequency of the clone. TCRdb provides this immuneACCESS table in a form limited to in-frame rearrangements. Some clones are lacking; in checked studies, under half of them reflect an unresolved V gene, and why the rest are absent is not known. V, J and clone size were drawn from that table, and D and trimming were deduced from the DNA. The sample profile shows 45,000 to 75,000 clones; around 87% of them were found once. The ten largest clones add up to just over 2.5% of the sample.

What the study reported, not specific to this receptor: Clonotypes from the infused TIL partially replaced the baseline peripheral repertoire and then declined over months, and persistence showed no apparent association with response. The study protocol defined all tumor marker inferences as exploratory. The cohort was highly selected, with more treatment-naive, never-smoker and oncogene-addicted patients than typical, limiting generalizability.

As regards this clone: What this receptor recognizes is not known. No qualities accompany the bases; no much larger clone lies one base away.

This sample's time point label indicates: pre-treatment sample, taken before nivolumab and TIL therapy. Between late 2017 and early 2020, a dual-center phase I trial enrolled adults who had stage 4 NSCLC. Samples were obtained from a single-arm, open-label phase I trial in which tumor-infiltrating lymphocyte therapy with nivolumab was evaluated in advanced non-small cell lung cancer. Mononuclear cells from blood collected in EDTA tubes were isolated on a Ficoll gradient and snap-frozen as pellets, and DNA was then extracted using a Qiagen mini-prep kit. Specimen: blood, collected at baseline. The clonotype originates from a person aged 30 to 80 with non-small cell lung cancer. This chain joins TRBV6-5 to TRBJ2-6; the D call is tentative, TRBD1 or TRBD2, as each matches 5 bases. For the CDR3, the sequence is CATRGFGANVLTF. The nucleotide sequence reads as follows: TGTGCCACCCGGGGCTTTGGGGCCAACGTCCTGACTTTC.